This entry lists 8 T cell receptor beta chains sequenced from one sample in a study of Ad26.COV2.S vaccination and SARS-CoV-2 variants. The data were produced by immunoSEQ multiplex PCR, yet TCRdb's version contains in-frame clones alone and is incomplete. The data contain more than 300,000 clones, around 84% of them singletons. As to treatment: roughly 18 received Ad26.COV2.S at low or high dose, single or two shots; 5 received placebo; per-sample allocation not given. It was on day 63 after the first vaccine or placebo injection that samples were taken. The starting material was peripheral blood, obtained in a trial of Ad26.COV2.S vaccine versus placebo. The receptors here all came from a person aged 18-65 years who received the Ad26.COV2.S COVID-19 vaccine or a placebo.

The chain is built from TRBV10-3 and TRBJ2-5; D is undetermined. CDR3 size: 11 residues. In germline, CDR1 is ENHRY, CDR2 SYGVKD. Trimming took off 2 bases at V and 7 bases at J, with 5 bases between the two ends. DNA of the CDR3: TGTGCCATCAGTGAGGACGGGACCCAGTACTTC. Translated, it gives CAISEDGTQYF.

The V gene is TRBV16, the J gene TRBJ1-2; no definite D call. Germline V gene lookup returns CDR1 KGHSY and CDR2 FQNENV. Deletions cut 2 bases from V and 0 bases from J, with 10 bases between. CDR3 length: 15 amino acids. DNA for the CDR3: TGTGCCAGCAGCCAAAACCGGGCGACTAACTATGGCTACACCTTC. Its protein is CASSQNRATNYGYTF.

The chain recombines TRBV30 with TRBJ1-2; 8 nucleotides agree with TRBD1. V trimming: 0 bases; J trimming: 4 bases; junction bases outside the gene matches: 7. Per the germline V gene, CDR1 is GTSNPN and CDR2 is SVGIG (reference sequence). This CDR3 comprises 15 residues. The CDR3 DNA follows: TGTGCCTGGAGTGTTAACAGGGGGAGAGGCTATGGCTACACCTTC. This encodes CAWSVNRGRGYGYTF. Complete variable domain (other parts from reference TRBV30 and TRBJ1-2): SQTIHQWPATLVQPVGSPLSLECTVEGTSNPNLYWYRQAAGRGLQLLFYSVGIGQISSEVPQNLSASRPQDRQFILSSKKLLLSDSGFYLCAWSVNRGRGYGYTFGSGTRLTVV.

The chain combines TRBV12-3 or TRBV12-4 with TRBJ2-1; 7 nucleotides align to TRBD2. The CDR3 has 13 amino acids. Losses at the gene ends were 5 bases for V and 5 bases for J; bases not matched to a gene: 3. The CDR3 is CASSPRGDNEQFF. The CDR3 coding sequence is TGTGCCAGCAGTCCCCGGGGGGACAATGAGCAGTTCTTC.

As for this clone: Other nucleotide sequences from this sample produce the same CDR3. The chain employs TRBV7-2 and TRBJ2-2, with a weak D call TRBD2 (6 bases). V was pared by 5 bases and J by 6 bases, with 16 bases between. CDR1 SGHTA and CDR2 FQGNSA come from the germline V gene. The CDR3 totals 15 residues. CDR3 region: CASSLSTTGAGELFF. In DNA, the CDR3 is TGTGCCAGCAGCCTTTCCACAACGGGGGCCGGGGAGCTGTTTTTT.

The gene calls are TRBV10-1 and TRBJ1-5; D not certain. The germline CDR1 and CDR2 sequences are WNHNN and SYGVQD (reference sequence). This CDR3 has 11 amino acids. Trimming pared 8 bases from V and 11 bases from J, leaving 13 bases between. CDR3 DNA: TGCGCCAGCGGACCCAACGGAGCCCAGCATTTT. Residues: CASGPNGAQHF.

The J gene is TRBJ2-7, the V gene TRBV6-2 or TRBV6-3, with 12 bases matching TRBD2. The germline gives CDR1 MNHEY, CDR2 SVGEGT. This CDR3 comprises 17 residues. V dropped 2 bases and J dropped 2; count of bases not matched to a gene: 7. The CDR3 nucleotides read TGTGCCAGCAGTTACCAGCTCCTAGCGGGGGGGACCTACGAGCAGTACTTC. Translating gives CASSYQLLAGGTYEQYF.

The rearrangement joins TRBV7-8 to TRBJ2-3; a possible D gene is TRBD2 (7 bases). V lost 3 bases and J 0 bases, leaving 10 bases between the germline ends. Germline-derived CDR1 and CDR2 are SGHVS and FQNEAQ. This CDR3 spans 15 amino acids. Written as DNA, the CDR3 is TGTGCCAGCAGCTTTCGGGGGGCCAGCACAGATACGCAGTATTTT. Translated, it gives CASSFRGASTDTQYF.